This T cell receptor (beta chain) is drawn from a study of cytomegalovirus exposure and HLA in healthy donors. Study background: The use of the same platform for the roughly 110 validation repertoires and the 600 to 700 first-cohort repertoires was reported by a later analysis.

The assay was immunoSEQ multiplex PCR, and TCRdb's table has in-frame clones only and misses some. The sample lists more than 95,000 clones, roughly nine tenths seen once, with approximately 4.5% in the top ten. The study drew the donors from its roughly 120-subject validation cohort, separate from the approximately 700-subject first cohort. The V end lost 4 bases, the J end lost 5 bases, and 18 bases lay between the germline ends. The CDR3 spans 15 residues. The germline V gene encodes CDR1 SGHRS and CDR2 YFSETQ. The rearrangement joins TRBV5-1 to TRBJ1-2, with a weak D call TRBD1 (5 bases). Input material: PBMCs. The sequence was collected from a man younger than 35 in good health and CMV-seropositive. Here the CDR3 DNA reads TGCGCCAGCAGCCCAAGTGGGACTCTTGGGTATGGCTACACCTTC. It translates to CASSPSGTLGYGYTF.